The 32 T cell receptor beta chains listed next were all sequenced from one sample in a study of blood T cells in healthy people across ages. Using a J-beta primer mix together with a sample-barcoded 5' primer, a second PCR was run for roughly 6 to 12 cycles. Using its own MiXCR run on the 5' RACE reads, TCRdb lists one record per CDR3 protein. Of over 1,200,000 distinct CDR3 sequences in the sample, approximately 60% were seen once. The sequenced sample was blood. These receptors originate from a young man in good health.

The rearrangement links TRBV4-1 to TRBJ1-2; maybe TRBD1 (5 bases). The CDR3 is made up of 15 amino acids. Between the trimmed V and J ends, which lost 0 bases and 7 bases, there was a span of 15 bases. Germline loops: CDR1 MGHRA, CDR2 YSYEKL. CDR3 nucleotides: TGCGCCAGCAGCCAAGACGGGGGGGTAGTGAGTGGCTACACCTTC. Its protein product is CASSQDGGVVSGYTF.

The chain uses TRBV29-1 and TRBJ2-1; 13 bases are shared with TRBD2. This CDR3 has 16 residues. J lost 1 base, V lost 6 bases, and 6 bases had no gene match. The germline CDR1 and CDR2 sequences are SQVTM and ANQGSEA. CDR3 nucleotides: TGCAGCGTCCCGGGACTAGCGGGGTCTTCCTACAATGAGCAGTTCTTC. It codes for CSVPGLAGSSYNEQFF.

Only a few counts were recorded for this clonotype. The chain combines TRBV7-8 with TRBJ2-7; D is perhaps TRBD1 (8 bases). V shed 5 bases and J shed 2 bases, with 16 bases lying between them. This CDR3 is 15 amino acids long. The germline gives CDR1 SGHVS, CDR2 FQNEAQ. CDR3 sequence reads: CASSLGRDRPYEQYF. CDR3 in DNA: TGTGCCAGCAGCCTAGGGAGGGACAGGCCCTACGAGCAGTACTTC.

This chain connects TRBV10-3 to TRBJ2-1; 9 nucleotides line up with TRBD1. Germline CDR1 reads ENHRY; CDR2 reads SYGVKD. The CDR3 loop spans 17 amino acids. J was trimmed by 3 bases and V by 5 bases; bases with no gene match: 11. The CDR3 coding sequence is TGTGCCATCAGTATCCCCGCGACAGGGGGAAACTACAATGAGCAGTTCTTC. Amino acids: CAISIPATGGNYNEQFF.

V gene TRBV20-1 combines with J gene TRBJ2-3, with D unclear. This CDR3 region has 14 residues. Deletions cut 5 bases from V and 2 bases from J, with 14 bases between. Germline CDR1 reads DFQATT; CDR2 reads SNEGSKA (reference sequence). As DNA, the CDR3 is TGCAGTGCTCCCCCCCCATTACTCACAGATACGCAGTATTTT. This translates into CSAPPPLLTDTQYF.

The chain employs TRBV20-1 and TRBJ1-5; 7 bases line up with TRBD1. J lost 3 bases, V lost 5 bases, and 7 bases had no gene match. Germline CDR1 DFQATT, CDR2 SNEGSKA (reference sequence). There are 14 residues in the CDR3. The CDR3 DNA reads as TGCAGTGCTTTCGGGACAGACCTCAATCAGCCCCAGCATTTT. This translates into CSAFGTDLNQPQHF.

CDR3 in amino acids: CASSLAGTGLYDQYF. The CDR3 region has the DNA TGTGCCAGCAGCTTAGCCGGGACAGGGCTCTACGACCAGTACTTC. The V call is TRBV11-2, the J call TRBJ2-4; TRBD1 agrees at 9 bases. The germline CDR1 and CDR2 sequences are SGHAT and FQNNGV. This CDR3 comprises 15 residues. V gave up 1 base and J gave up 13 bases; unmatched junction bases: 11.

CDR3 sequence (DNA): TGTGCCAGCAGTGCCTGGCTCACCACAGATACGCAGTATTTT. It specifies CASSAWLTTDTQYF. The V call is TRBV2, the J call TRBJ2-3, with D hard to call. The germline V and J ends were trimmed by 4 bases and 2 bases, with 10 bases remaining between them. The CDR3 runs to 14 residues. From germline, CDR1 is SNHLY and CDR2 FYNNEI.

This sequence joins TRBV27 and TRBJ2-4, with D perhaps TRBD1 (5 bases). The J call may be incorrect, as the DNA end agrees better with TRBJ2-7. The length of the CDR3 is 14 residues. The germline V gene encodes CDR1 MNHEY and CDR2 SMNVEV (reference sequence). CDR3 bases: TGTGCCAGCAGTGGGGCTGGGGAAACCTACGAGCAGTACTTC. Residues: CASSGAGETYEQYF.

The rearrangement joins TRBV2 to TRBJ1-2, with D unresolved. V gave up 4 bases and J gave up 4 bases, with 7 bases separating them. This CDR3 region has 12 residues. Per the germline V gene, CDR1 is SNHLY and CDR2 is FYNNEI. CDR3 in DNA: TGTGCCAGCAGTGGCTCAGCCTATGGCTACACCTTC. It specifies CASSGSAYGYTF.

The chain combines TRBV7-8 with TRBJ2-1, with TRBD2 identical over 11 bases. Germline CDR1 SGHVS, CDR2 FQNEAQ. Losses at the gene ends were 0 bases for V and 1 base for J; bases not matched to a gene: 5. The CDR3 covers 18 residues. The CDR3 sequence is CASSLARASGRSYNEQFF. In DNA form, the CDR3 reads TGTGCCAGCAGCTTAGCGCGGGCTAGCGGGAGGTCCTACAATGAGCAGTTCTTC.

This chain links TRBV20-1 with TRBJ1-2, with D possibly matching TRBD1 (5 bases). Between the trimmed V and J ends, which lost 6 bases and 4 bases, there was a span of 18 bases. The CDR3 consists of 14 residues. Germline CDR1 reads DFQATT; CDR2 reads SNEGSKA (reference sequence). CDR3 bases: TGCAGTGCCCGCCCCAGGGATTCATTCTATGGCTACACCTTC. Its translation: CSARPRDSFYGYTF.

This clonotype was seen a few times. The chain carries TRBV29-1 and TRBJ2-7; 9 bases are shared with TRBD1. CDR3 length: 18 amino acids. J gave up 0 bases and V 1 base, and 13 bases lay outside the gene matches. In germline, CDR1 is SQVTM, CDR2 ANQGSEA. CDR3 sequence reads: CSVEGPVGDRETSYEQYF. DNA for the CDR3: TGCAGCGTTGAAGGCCCGGTTGGGGACAGGGAAACCTCCTACGAGCAGTACTTC.

The DNA for the CDR3 is TGTGCCAGCAGCCAAGACGGGACAGGGGGATGTCGCTACACCTTC. This codes for CASSQDGTGGCRYTF. The chain has TRBV3-1 and TRBJ1-2, with 11 positions matching TRBD1. Germline V gene sequence: CDR1 LGHDT, CDR2 YNNKEL (reference sequence). CDR3 length: 15 amino acids. V was pared by 0 bases and J by 9 bases, with 6 bases of the junction left unmatched.

This rearrangement joins TRBV9 to TRBJ2-1; 7 nucleotides agree with TRBD2. This CDR3 has 16 residues. Germline V gives CDR1 SGDLS, CDR2 YYNGEE. V was clipped by 0 bases and J by 4 bases; unmatched bases: 7. The CDR3: CASSVVGSGKYNEQFF. The CDR3 nucleotides read TGTGCCAGCAGCGTAGTTGGGAGCGGGAAATACAATGAGCAGTTCTTC. The full variable domain, in which reference TRBV9 and TRBJ2-1 provide the parts outside the CDR3, is DSGVTQTPKHLITATGQRVTLRCSPRSGDLSVYWYQQSLDQGLQFLIQYYNGEERAKGNILERFSAQQFPDLHSELNLSSLELGDSALYFCASSVVGSGKYNEQFFGPGTRLTVL.

In its sample, this clonotype was seen a few times. The V call is TRBV20-1, the J call TRBJ1-2, with D possibly being TRBD1 (5 bases). The germline V gene has CDR1 DFQATT and CDR2 SNEGSKA (reference sequence). The CDR3 contains 12 residues. Trimming removed 3 bases at V and 8 bases at J, with 13 bases between. CDR3 nucleotide sequence: TGCAGTGCTAGTGGCGGGACGGACGGCTACACCTTC. This sequence encodes CSASGGTDGYTF.

The chain links TRBV6-5 to TRBJ2-6; possibly TRBD1 or TRBD2 for D (5 bases each). CDR3 length equals 21 residues. CDR1 is MNHEY and CDR2 is SVGAGI in the germline V gene. Between the trimmed V and J ends, which lost 1 base and 0 bases, there was a span of 22 bases. The CDR3 protein is CASSYLLPGRSPTSGANVLTF. DNA of the CDR3: TGTGCCAGCAGTTACTTATTACCGGGACGTTCCCCGACCTCTGGGGCCAACGTCCTGACTTTC.

This chain connects TRBV5-1 to TRBJ2-5; D uncertain. V gave up 0 bases and J gave up 0 bases, with 9 bases separating them. The length of the CDR3 is 15 residues. The germline gives CDR1 SGHRS, CDR2 YFSETQ. The chain's CDR3 is CASSLAGNHQETQYF. Written as DNA, the CDR3 is TGCGCCAGCAGCTTGGCTGGGAATCACCAAGAGACCCAGTACTTC.

The chain links TRBV28 to TRBJ2-2; 11 bases match TRBD2. The CDR3 is 17 residues long. CDR1 and CDR2 (germline): MDHEN, SYDVKM. Germline trimming cut 5 bases from V and 1 base from J; bases unmatched to any gene: 6. The CDR3 nucleotides are TGTGCCAGCAGTCTGGTCGGGACTAGCGGGAACACCGGGGAGCTGTTTTTT. This sequence encodes CASSLVGTSGNTGELFF. The whole variable domain, remainder taken from reference TRBV28 and TRBJ2-2, is DVKVTQSSRYLVKRTGEKVFLECVQDMDHENMFWYRQDPGLGLRLIYFSYDVKMKEKGDIPEGYSVSREKKERFSLILESASTNQTSMYLCASSLVGTSGNTGELFFGEGSRLTVL.

The chain is built from TRBV9 and TRBJ1-6; D uncertain. Trimming took off 1 base at V and 10 bases at J, with 9 bases between the two ends. Germline values: CDR1 SGDLS, CDR2 YYNGEE. This CDR3 comprises 13 residues. CDR3 coding DNA: TGTGCCAGCAGCGTATCATGGGCCTCACCCCTCCACTTT. Protein: CASSVSWASPLHF.

The J gene is TRBJ1-4, the V gene TRBV6-2 or TRBV6-3; the match to TRBD1 covers 10 bases. Per germline, CDR1 MNHEY and CDR2 SVGEGT. The CDR3 extends over 16 amino acids. The V and J ends lost 0 bases and 8 bases, in that order; junction bases with no gene match: 6. The DNA for the CDR3 is TGTGCCAGCAGTTACTCGGGGACAGGGGATGGAGAAAAACTGTTTTTT. As protein: CASSYSGTGDGEKLFF.

In this sample, this clonotype turned up a few times. The chain recombines TRBV10-2 with TRBJ2-7; D may be TRBD1 (5 bases). The J call is doubtful: the DNA matches TRBJ2-4 better. Germline V gene data show CDR1 as WSHSY and CDR2 as SAAADI. The CDR3 covers 12 residues. In DNA form, the CDR3 reads TGCGCCAGCAGGGACATGCAAAACATTCAGTACTTC. Translation gives CASRDMQNIQYF.

J is TRBJ2-3 and V is TRBV29-1, with no clear D. CDR3 length: 12 residues. V lost 0 bases and J 6 bases, leaving 7 bases between the germline ends. The germline CDR1 and CDR2 sequences are SQVTM and ANQGSEA. CDR3 amino acids: CSVEESADTQYF. The DNA of the CDR3 is TGCAGCGTTGAAGAATCAGCCGATACGCAGTATTTT.

This chain uses TRBV6-5 with TRBJ2-3; D tentatively fits TRBD1 or TRBD2 (6 bases each). Germline V lookup: CDR1 MNHEY, CDR2 SVGAGI. The CDR3 sequence is 16 residues long. V dropped 2 bases and J dropped 0 bases, with 12 bases sitting between them. Here the CDR3 DNA reads TGTGCCAGCAGTTACGCCCTGGGGGGCAGCACAGATACGCAGTATTTT. This codes for CASSYALGGSTDTQYF.

This chain joins TRBV12-3 or TRBV12-4 and TRBJ2-1; D not resolved. The V end was cut by 3 bases, the J end by 9 bases, with 6 bases between. The CDR3 contains 11 residues. CDR3 nucleotides: TGTGCCAGCAGTTTGTTTCCTGAGCAGTTCTTC. It translates to CASSLFPEQFF.

The chain employs TRBV4-2 and TRBJ2-1; 9 bases agree with TRBD1. Germline CDR1 reads LGHNA; CDR2 reads YNFKEQ. Losses at the gene ends were 4 bases for V and 5 bases for J; bases not matched to a gene: 9. The CDR3 has 16 residues. The DNA of the CDR3 is TGTGCCAGCAGCCCCCGAACGGGACAGGGAAACAATGAGCAGTTCTTC. Residues: CASSPRTGQGNNEQFF.

The table lists this clonotype with a few counts. The chain joins TRBV7-2 to TRBJ1-4; perhaps TRBD1 as D (6 bases). Trimming removed 2 bases from V and 3 bases from J, with 7 bases in between. This CDR3 spans 14 amino acids. Germline CDR1 reads SGHTA; CDR2 reads FQGNSA. The CDR3 reads CASSLQGPNEKLFF. The CDR3 nucleotides are TGTGCCAGCAGCTTACAGGGGCCTAATGAAAAACTGTTTTTT.

The V call is TRBV9, the J call TRBJ2-7; D is possibly TRBD2 (5 bases). The CDR3 sequence is 15 residues long. Germline values: CDR1 SGDLS, CDR2 YYNGEE. V was shortened by 3 bases and J by 9 bases, with 22 bases between the two germline ends. CDR3 sequence (DNA): TGTGCCAGCAGCGCACGGCCATTAGGGAGAGATGCGCAGTACTTC. It yields the protein CASSARPLGRDAQYF.

Notes on this clonotype: One end of the junction does not line up with germline, which may come from a read error. The CDR3 is CASSKYRGQSEKLFF. The CDR3 DNA reads as TGTGCCAGCAGTAAATACAGGGGGCAGTCGGAAAAACTGTTTTTT. The chain couples TRBV25-1 to TRBJ1-4; TRBD1 agrees at 9 bases. Germline CDR1 is MGHDK and CDR2 is SYGVNS. The length of the CDR3 is 15 residues.

The gene calls are TRBV11-2 and TRBJ2-5; TRBD1 aligns across 8 bases. The ends lost 5 bases at V and 5 bases at J; junction bases unmatched: 28. The CDR3 has 21 amino acids. CDR1 and CDR2 from the germline V gene are SGHAT and FQNNGV. This CDR3 reads CASSVQGAIVGLALQVETQYF. The CDR3 DNA sequence: TGTGCCAGCAGCGTGCAGGGGGCGATAGTAGGTTTGGCGTTGCAAGTGGAGACCCAGTACTTC. Together with reference TRBV11-2 and TRBJ2-5, the CDR3 gives the full variable domain: EAGVAQSPRYKIIEKRQSVAFWCNPISGHATLYWYQQILGQGPKLLIQFQNNGVVDDSQLPKDRFSAERLKGVDSTLKIQPAKLEDSAVYLCASSVQGAIVGLALQVETQYFGPGTRLLVL.

The chain has TRBV5-1 and TRBJ2-1; TRBD1 matches at 9 bases. In germline, CDR1 is SGHRS, CDR2 YFSETQ. The CDR3 is 15 residues long. The V and J ends lost 3 bases and 9 bases, in that order; junction bases with no gene match: 10. The CDR3 sequence is CASSYRPGTGSEQFF. The CDR3 DNA reads TGCGCCAGCAGCTACCGTCCCGGGACAGGGTCTGAGCAGTTCTTC.

The chain joins TRBV7-2 to TRBJ2-1; 7 positions agree with TRBD1. V trimming: 4 bases; J trimming: 10 bases; junction bases outside the gene matches: 7. Germline V CDR1 and CDR2: SGHTA, FQGNSA. This CDR3 contains 13 residues. The CDR3 here is CASSSTGDREQFF. In nucleotides, the CDR3 is TGTGCCAGCAGCTCCACAGGGGATCGGGAGCAGTTCTTC.